This T cell receptor beta chain emerged from a study of control samples from healthy donors and cancer patients. Generated by immunoSEQ multiplex PCR, the TCRdb table keeps only in-frame clones and is missing some. The sample has roughly 59,000 clones, more than 90% seen once; the top ten hold 1.7%. This CDR3 is 16 amino acids long. In germline, CDR1 is MNHEY, CDR2 SVGEGT. V shed 2 bases and J 6 bases; nucleotides not matched to a gene: 8. Sequencing used PBMCs. The rearrangement uses TRBV6-2 or TRBV6-3 and TRBJ1-5; 9 bases fit TRBD1. This receptor was identified in a man aged 35-49 years with colorectal cancer. CDR3 DNA: TGTGCCAGCAGTTACGGGACAGGGAGAAGGGGTCAGCCCCAGCATTTT. Translated, it gives CASSYGTGRRGQPQHF.